This TCR beta chain was recorded in a study of spatial heterogeneity in lung cancer. Study information: In raw reads, more than 9.5 appearances on average were recorded for each unique TCR and UMI combination. Regarding the study as a whole: Tumors with more nonsynonymous mutations had more expanded intratumoral alpha and beta TCRs.

TCRdb itself ran the 5' RACE reads through MiXCR, one entry per CDR3 protein. The sample includes under 15,000 distinct CDR3 sequences, less than 6.5% of them seen just once. From germline, CDR1 is SGHRS and CDR2 YFSETQ. This CDR3 has 14 amino acids. V lost 1 base and J 6 bases, leaving 13 bases between the germline ends. Noted time point: sample taken at primary tumor resection. The input material, whole RNA from tumor, nontumor lung or frozen PBMC, was sequenced unsorted. This clonotype was recorded many times. No antigen is known for it. This beta chain is off target for a library built for alpha chains, so its abundance means little.

The source of this sequence is a female donor with early-stage non-small cell lung cancer. The V and J genes are TRBV5-1 and TRBJ1-1; no clear D. The input for sequencing was lung tumor tissue, taken at surgery. CDR3 nucleotide sequence: TGCGCCAGCAGCTTGTCCCCGGGAGAGGCTGAAGCTTTCTTT. As protein: CASSLSPGEAEAFF. Full variable domain (rest looked up from reference TRBV5-1 and TRBJ1-1): KAGVTQTPRYLIKTRGQQVTLSCSPISGHRSVSWYQQTPGQGLQFLFEYFSETQRNKGNFPGRFSGRQFSNSRSEMNVSTLELGDSALYLCASSLSPGEAEAFFGQGTRLTVV.